Reported below is one TCR beta chain. Primers included in the PCR were 60 Vbeta and 13 Jbeta primers. Some clones are missing from TCRdb's copy, which holds only in-frame ones; the method was immunoSEQ multiplex PCR. The sample carries about 150,000 clones, 85% recorded once. These data are taken from a study of cytomegalovirus exposure and HLA in healthy donors. The germline gives CDR1 MDHEN, CDR2 SYDVKM. The CDR3 has 16 residues. V shed 1 base, J shed 1 base, and the junction held 2 bases outside the gene matches. Although they were nominally healthy when sampled, donors likely had unrecorded immune exposures.

This receptor was taken from a boy aged 2 to 9 in good health and CMV-seronegative. The sample comprised PBMCs. The V and J genes are TRBV28 and TRBJ2-2; 8 nucleotides match TRBD1. CDR3 DNA: TGTGCCAGCAGTTTATTTGGGACAGGGAACACCGGGGAGCTGTTTTTT. As protein: CASSLFGTGNTGELFF.